The rows below give T cell receptor beta chains drawn from one sample of a study of T cell responses to AZD1222 COVID-19 vaccine. Clones were sequenced by immunoSEQ multiplex PCR, and TCRdb holds only the in-frame ones, with some missing. The table has 100,000 to 150,000 clones, over 75% seen once. The sample consisted of peripheral blood, taken on day 0 of AZD1222 vaccination. The source of these receptors is an adult in good health. The CDR3 runs from the conserved cysteine through the conserved F or W. Fields, in order: J gene, D gene, V gene, clone size, CDR3 DNA, CDR3 protein. D genes are given only for firm matches. The size entry is marked missing in some rows and otherwise reads once, few, many or a size class.

TRBJ2-2 TRBD1 TRBV28 - TGTGCCTGCTACAACAGGGGGACCACCGGGGAGCTGTTTTTT CACYNRGTTGELFF
TRBJ1-4 TRBD1 TRBV5-1 - TGCGCCAGCAGCTTAACCGGGACAGGGAGAGAAAAACTGTTTTTT CASSLTGTGREKLFF
TRBJ1-1 - TRBV5-1 - TGCGCCAGCACCCACGAGATTTCGGGCACTGAAGCTTTCTTT CASTHEISGTEAFF
TRBJ2-7 - TRBV6-5 - TGTGCCAGCACCTCGGCGGATACTAACTACGAGCAGTACTTC CASTSADTNYEQYF
TRBJ2-7 - TRBV27 - TGTGCCAGCAGTTTATACCCAGGAACTTACGAGCAGTACTTC CASSLYPGTYEQYF
TRBJ1-2 - TRBV6-5 - TGTGCCAGCAGTTACTCCTCATACGGTGCCCTCTATGGCTACACCTTC CASSYSSYGALYGYTF
TRBJ2-7 TRBD1 TRBV27 once TGTGCCAGCAGTTATGGACAGGGGAACGAGCAGTACTTC CASSYGQGNEQYF
TRBJ2-7 TRBD2 TRBV4-3 - TGCGCCAGCAGCCACCGACTAGCTAGCTCCTACGAGCAGTACTTC CASSHRLASSYEQYF
TRBJ2-3 - TRBV5-1 - TGCGCCAGCTCCTTCCTGCGGGCGGATGATACGCAGTATTTT CASSFLRADDTQYF
TRBJ1-4 - TRBV15 once TGTGCCACCAGGCCCGCTTGGGGGGGGGATGAAAAACTGTTTTTT CATRPAWGGDEKLFF
TRBJ1-2 - TRBV18 - TGTGCCAGCTCACCCGGGCTGGCTAACTATGGCTACACCTTC CASSPGLANYGYTF
TRBJ1-2 - TRBV6-2/TRBV6-3 - TGTGCCAGCAGTTATGACAGGTTTAACTATGGCTACACCTTC CASSYDRFNYGYTF
TRBJ1-1 - TRBV30 - TGTGCCTGGAGTCATAGTGGGACGAACACTGAAGCTTTCTTT CAWSHSGTNTEAFF
TRBJ1-3 - TRBV9 - TGTGCCAGCAGCCCGGAGCCATGGACTGGAAACACCATATATTTT CASSPEPWTGNTIYF
TRBJ2-3 TRBD2 TRBV3-1/TRBV3-2 - TGTGCCAGCAGCATAGCGGGGGGGCCGGCAGATACGCAGTATTTT CASSIAGGPADTQYF
TRBJ1-6 TRBD1 TRBV5-1 - TGCGCCAGCAGCTCAAAGACCGGGACAGGGGATTCACCCCTCCACTTT CASSSKTGTGDSPLHF
TRBJ1-6 TRBD1 TRBV28 - TGTGCCAGCAGGCTTATACGGGACAGGGGAAATTCACCCCTCCACTTT CASRLIRDRGNSPLHF
TRBJ2-1 - TRBV18 - TGTGCCAGCTCGCCTAGGGCTGGTGAGCAGTTCTTC CASSPRAGEQFF
TRBJ1-5 TRBD1 TRBV2 - TGTGCCAGCAGTGGGGGACAGTTCAGCAATCAGCCCCAGCATTTT CASSGGQFSNQPQHF
TRBJ1-2 - TRBV6-6 - TGTGCCAGCAGTTGGCCGGGACGGGAGGGTCTATATGGCTACACCTTC CASSWPGREGLYGYTF
TRBJ1-1 - TRBV6-5 - TGTGCCAGCACCACACGGGGGGATGGCACTGAAGCTTTCTTT CASTTRGDGTEAFF
TRBJ1-1 - TRBV20-1 - TGCAGTGCTAGACCCCTATCTGAAGCTTTCTTT CSARPLSEAFF
TRBJ2-7 - TRBV6-5 - TGTGCCAGCAGTTGGGCAGGGAGCTCCTACGAGCAGTACTTC CASSWAGSSYEQYF
TRBJ2-1 TRBD1 TRBV7-9 - TGTGCCAGCAGCCCGAGACAGGGATGGGATGAGCAGTTCTTC CASSPRQGWDEQFF
TRBJ2-3 TRBD2 TRBV9 - TGTGCCAGCAGCGGGACTAGCGGGGCCCATGATACGCAGTATTTT CASSGTSGAHDTQYF
TRBJ1-5 - TRBV7-2 - TGTGCCAGCAGCTTAGAGGACAGCTCCTATCAGCCCCAGCATTTT CASSLEDSSYQPQHF
TRBJ2-1 TRBD2 TRBV28 - TGTGCCAGCAGTCGCGTTCTAGCGGGGGGGTTATATGAGCAGTTCTTC CASSRVLAGGLYEQFF
TRBJ1-2 - TRBV5-4 - TGTGCCAGCAGCTCTACGGGGTATGGCTACACCTTC CASSSTGYGYTF
TRBJ1-6 - TRBV5-5 - TGTGCCAGCAGCTTGAACAGATACTATAATTCACCCCTCCACTTT CASSLNRYYNSPLHF
TRBJ1-6 - TRBV7-2 - TGTGCCAGCAGCTCGTTCTCCTTGGGGGGGCGGTATTATAATTCACCCCTCCACTTT CASSSFSLGGRYYNSPLHF
TRBJ1-2 - TRBV27 - TGTGCCAGCAGTTCCCCAGGCCGCTGGTTAACCTTC CASSSPGRWLTF
TRBJ1-1 - TRBV19 - TGTGCCAGTAGGTCTGCACGTGGCACTGAAGCTTTCTTT CASRSARGTEAFF
TRBJ2-1 - TRBV7-3 - TGTGCCAGCAGCTTAGGAGGGCCCTTATTTGGGAATGAGCAGTTCTTC CASSLGGPLFGNEQFF
TRBJ2-1 TRBD2 TRBV14 - TGTGCCAGCAGCCAACGTCTGCTAGCGGGGGGAGTTGTTGAGCAGTTCTTC CASSQRLLAGGVVEQFF
TRBJ2-1 - TRBV11-2 - TGTGCCAGCAGCTCGGAACTATACAATGAGCAGTTCTTC CASSSELYNEQFF
TRBJ1-5 - TRBV6-5 - TGTGCCAGCAGTTTGGACAGTTATAGCAATCAGCCCCAGCATTTT CASSLDSYSNQPQHF
TRBJ2-3 - TRBV11-3 - TGTGCCAGCAGCTCGGGGACGGATAGCACAGATACGCAGTATTTT CASSSGTDSTDTQYF
TRBJ2-1 TRBD2 TRBV27 - TGTGCCAGCAGTTTAAGGCTAGCGGGGGGTCCTGAGCAGTTCTTC CASSLRLAGGPEQFF
TRBJ2-7 - TRBV7-8 - TGTGCCAGCAGCCCGGTGCGCTACGAGCAGTACTTC CASSPVRYEQYF
TRBJ1-6 TRBD1 TRBV27 - TGTGCCAGCAGACAGACAGGGAACTTTAATTCACCCCTCCACTTT CASRQTGNFNSPLHF
TRBJ1-6 TRBD1 TRBV7-9 - TGTGCCAGCAGCTTAGAACAGGGGAATTCACCCCTCCACTTT CASSLEQGNSPLHF
TRBJ2-1 TRBD2 TRBV6-4 - TGTGCCAGCAGTGACTCGACCCCAGCGGGGGGACATGAGCAGTTCTTC CASSDSTPAGGHEQFF
TRBJ2-7 - TRBV5-4 - TGTGCCAGCAGCCCCAGGGGGGATTCCTACGAGCAGTACTTC CASSPRGDSYEQYF
TRBJ1-3 - TRBV11-2 - TGTGCCAGCAGCTTAAGTGCGTTTTCTGGAAACACCATATATTTT CASSLSAFSGNTIYF
TRBJ1-2 - TRBV6-5 - TGTGCCAGCAGTTACTCGAGGGATACTAACTATGGCTACACCTTC CASSYSRDTNYGYTF
TRBJ1-6 - TRBV5-5 - TGTGCCAGCAGCTGGGGACTACCCTATAATTCACCCCTCCACTTT CASSWGLPYNSPLHF
TRBJ2-4 TRBD1 TRBV5-1 - TGCGCCAGCAGCTTCGACAGGGGGCGCGACATTCAGTACTTC CASSFDRGRDIQYF
TRBJ1-5 - TRBV15 - TGTGCCACCAGCAGGGCATTGGACAGCAACAACAATCAGCCCCAGCATTTT CATSRALDSNNNQPQHF
TRBJ1-5 - TRBV5-1 - TGCGCCAGCAGCTTGAGCAGCAATCAGCCCCAGCATTTT CASSLSSNQPQHF
TRBJ2-4 - TRBV6-4 - TGTGCCAGCAGTGACTGGAGGGGGGGCCCCGAGGACATTCAGTACTTC CASSDWRGGPEDIQYF
TRBJ1-4 - TRBV15 - TGTGCCACCAAGGGGAACGGTGAAAAACTGTTTTTT CATKGNGEKLFF
TRBJ2-2 TRBD1 TRBV9 once TGTGCCAGCAGCGGTGGGACAGGAAGAACCGGGGAGCTGTTTTTT CASSGGTGRTGELFF
TRBJ1-2 - TRBV18 - TGTGCCAGCTCACCCAACAGGGACTATGGCTACACCTTC CASSPNRDYGYTF
TRBJ2-2 - TRBV6-5 once TGTGCCAGCAGTCACGGGCCCGCTACCGGGGAGCTGTTTTTT CASSHGPATGELFF
TRBJ1-2 - TRBV3-1/TRBV3-2 - TGTGCCAGCAGCCAAAGGCAGGTCGAGGGGGGCTACACCTTC CASSQRQVEGGYTF
TRBJ2-1 - TRBV28 - TGTGCCAGCAGTCCCGACAGGGGCAGCGGGAGAGGTAATGAGCAGTTCTTC CASSPDRGSGRGNEQFF
TRBJ1-1 TRBD1 TRBV2 - TGTGCCAGTCAGGGGGCTGGGACTGAAGCTTTCTTT CASQGAGTEAFF
TRBJ1-1 TRBD1 TRBV11-2 - TGTGCCAGCAGCTATAGCACAGGGGGCGACACTGAAGCTTTCTTT CASSYSTGGDTEAFF
TRBJ1-1 - TRBV11-3 - TGTGCCAGCAGCCCGGGTGAGGGGCCAGCTTTCTTT CASSPGEGPAFF